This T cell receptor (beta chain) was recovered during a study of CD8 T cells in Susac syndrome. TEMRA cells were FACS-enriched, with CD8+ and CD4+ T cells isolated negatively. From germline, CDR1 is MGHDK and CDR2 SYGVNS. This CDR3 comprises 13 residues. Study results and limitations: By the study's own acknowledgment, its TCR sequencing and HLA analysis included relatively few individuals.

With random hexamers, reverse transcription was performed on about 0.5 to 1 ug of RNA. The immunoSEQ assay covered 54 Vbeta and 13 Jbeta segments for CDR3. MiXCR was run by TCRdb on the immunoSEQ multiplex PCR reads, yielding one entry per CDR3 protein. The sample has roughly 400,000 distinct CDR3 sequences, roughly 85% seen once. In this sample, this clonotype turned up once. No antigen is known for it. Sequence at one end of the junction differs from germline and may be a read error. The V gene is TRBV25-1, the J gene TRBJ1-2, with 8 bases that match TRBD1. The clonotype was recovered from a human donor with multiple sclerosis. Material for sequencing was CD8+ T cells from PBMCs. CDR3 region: CASGDRGLYGYTF. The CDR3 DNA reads TGTGCCAGCGGTGACAGGGGCCTCTATGGCTACACCTTC.